This T cell receptor (beta chain) comes out of a study of beta chain features in type 1 diabetes. Study conclusions and caveats: For patients, the naive, central memory and Treg TCRB repertoires appeared more alike than for healthy donors. Researchers report that Type 1 diabetes patients had moderately but significantly shorter TCRB CDR3s across all four CD4+ subsets. The study found fewer insertions and more deletions at VDJ junctions in type 1 diabetes patients.

Expressed TCRB transcripts got sequenced, as all isolated RNA was reverse transcribed. Sequencing was performed with immunoSEQ multiplex PCR; in TCRdb, only in-frame clones are kept and a portion is missing. The data contain 200,000 to 300,000 clones, about a fifth of them seen just once; the ten biggest clones take up around 0.029%. CD4+ cells of the naive, central memory, regulatory and stem cell-like memory types were sorted via CD45RO/CCR7/CD25/CD127/CD95/CD27. Purity (above 98%) was reached by all sorted populations. The V segment lost 2 bases and the J segment 2 bases; nucleotides outside the gene matches: 12. This CDR3 is built from 18 residues. Germline CDR1 is GTSNPN and CDR2 is SVGIG (reference sequence). This clone has more than one count but fewer than ten. Its antigen is not identified.

What was sequenced was naive CD4+ T cells from blood. The chain carries TRBV30 and TRBJ1-5, with TRBD1 matching 10 bases. The TCR was taken from a woman between 40 and 55 years old with type 1 diabetes. Here the CDR3 DNA reads TGTGCCTGGAGTAGGGGGCGGACAGGGGGAACGGGCAATCAGCCCCAGCATTTT. Its protein is CAWSRGRTGGTGNQPQHF.